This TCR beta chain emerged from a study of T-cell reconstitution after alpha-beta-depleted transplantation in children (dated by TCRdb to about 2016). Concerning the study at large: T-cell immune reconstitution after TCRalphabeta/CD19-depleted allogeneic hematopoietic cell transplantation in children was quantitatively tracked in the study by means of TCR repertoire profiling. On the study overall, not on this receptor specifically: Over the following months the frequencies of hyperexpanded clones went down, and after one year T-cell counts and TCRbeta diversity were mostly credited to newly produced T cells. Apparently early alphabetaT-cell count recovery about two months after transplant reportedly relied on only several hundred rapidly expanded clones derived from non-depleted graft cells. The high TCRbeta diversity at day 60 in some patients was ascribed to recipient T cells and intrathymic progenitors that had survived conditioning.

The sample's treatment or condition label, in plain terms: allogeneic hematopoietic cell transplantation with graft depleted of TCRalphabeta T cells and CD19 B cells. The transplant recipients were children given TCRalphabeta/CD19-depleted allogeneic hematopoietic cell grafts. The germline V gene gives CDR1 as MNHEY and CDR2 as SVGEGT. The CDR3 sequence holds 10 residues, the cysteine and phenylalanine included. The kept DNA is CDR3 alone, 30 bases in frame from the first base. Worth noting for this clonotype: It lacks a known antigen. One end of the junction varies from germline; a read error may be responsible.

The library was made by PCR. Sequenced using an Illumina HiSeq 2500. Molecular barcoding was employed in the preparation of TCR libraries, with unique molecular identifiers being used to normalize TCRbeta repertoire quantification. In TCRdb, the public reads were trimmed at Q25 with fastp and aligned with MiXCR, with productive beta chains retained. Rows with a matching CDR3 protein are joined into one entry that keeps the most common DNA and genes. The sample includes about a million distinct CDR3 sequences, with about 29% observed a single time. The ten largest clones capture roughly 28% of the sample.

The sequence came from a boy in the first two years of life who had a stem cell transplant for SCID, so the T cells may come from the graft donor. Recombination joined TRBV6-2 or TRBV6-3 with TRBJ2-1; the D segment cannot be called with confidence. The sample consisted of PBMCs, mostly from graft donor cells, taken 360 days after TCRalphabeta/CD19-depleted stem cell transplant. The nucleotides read TGTGCCAGCAGTTACTCCCAAAGCCTGTTC. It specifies CASSYSQSLF.